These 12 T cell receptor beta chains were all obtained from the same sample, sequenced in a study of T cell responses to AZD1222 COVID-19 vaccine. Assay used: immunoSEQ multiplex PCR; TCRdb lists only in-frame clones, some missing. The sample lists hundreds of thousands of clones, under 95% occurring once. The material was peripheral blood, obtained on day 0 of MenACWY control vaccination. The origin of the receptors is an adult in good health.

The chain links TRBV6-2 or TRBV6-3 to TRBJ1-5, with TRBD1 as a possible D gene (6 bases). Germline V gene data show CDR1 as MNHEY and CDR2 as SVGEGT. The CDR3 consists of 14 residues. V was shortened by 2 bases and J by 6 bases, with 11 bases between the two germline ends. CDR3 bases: TGTGCCAGCAGTTACGGGGGGGCTGGTCAGCCCCAGCATTTT. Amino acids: CASSYGGAGQPQHF.

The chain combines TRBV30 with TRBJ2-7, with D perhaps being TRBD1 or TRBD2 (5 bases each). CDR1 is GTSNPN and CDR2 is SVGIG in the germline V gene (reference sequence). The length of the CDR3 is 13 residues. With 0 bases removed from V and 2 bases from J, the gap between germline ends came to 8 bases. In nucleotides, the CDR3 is TGTGCCTGGAGTGTAGGGACCCCCTACGAGCAGTACTTC. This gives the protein CAWSVGTPYEQYF. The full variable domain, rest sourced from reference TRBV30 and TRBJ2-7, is SQTIHQWPATLVQPVGSPLSLECTVEGTSNPNLYWYRQAAGRGLQLLFYSVGIGQISSEVPQNLSASRPQDRQFILSSKKLLLSDSGFYLCAWSVGTPYEQYFGPGTRLTVT.

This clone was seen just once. The CDR3 here is CASSPGPALTQETQYF. The CDR3 DNA reads as TGCGCCAGCAGCCCCGGTCCGGCTTTGACCCAAGAGACCCAGTACTTC. This chain connects TRBV5-1 to TRBJ2-5; D ambiguous. V was cut by 4 bases and J by 1 base, with 17 bases left in between. Germline values: CDR1 SGHRS, CDR2 YFSETQ. This CDR3 is 16 amino acids long.

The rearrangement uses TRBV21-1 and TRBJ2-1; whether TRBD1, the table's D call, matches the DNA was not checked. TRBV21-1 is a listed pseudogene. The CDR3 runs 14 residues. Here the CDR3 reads CASSKGDRENEQFF. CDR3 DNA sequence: TGTGCCAGCAGCAAAGGGGACAGGGAGAATGAGCAGTTCTTC.

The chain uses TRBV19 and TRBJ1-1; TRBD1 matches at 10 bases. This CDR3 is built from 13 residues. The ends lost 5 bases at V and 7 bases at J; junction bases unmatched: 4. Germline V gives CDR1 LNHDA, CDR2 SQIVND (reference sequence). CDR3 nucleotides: TGTGCCAGTAGTCCCGACAGGGGGCTTGAAGCTTTCTTT. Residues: CASSPDRGLEAFF.

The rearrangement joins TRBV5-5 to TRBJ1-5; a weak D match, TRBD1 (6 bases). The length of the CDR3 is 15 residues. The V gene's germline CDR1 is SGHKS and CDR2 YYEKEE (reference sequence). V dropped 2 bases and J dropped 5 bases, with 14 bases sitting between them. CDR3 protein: CASSLRGGWDQPQHF. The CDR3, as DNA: TGTGCCAGCAGCTTAAGGGGGGGATGGGATCAGCCCCAGCATTTT.

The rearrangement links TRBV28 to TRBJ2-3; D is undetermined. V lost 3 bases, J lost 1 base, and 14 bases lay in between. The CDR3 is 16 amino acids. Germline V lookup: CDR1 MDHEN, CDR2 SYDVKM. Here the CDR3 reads CASSFRPWRRTDTQYF. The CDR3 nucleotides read TGTGCCAGCAGTTTCCGACCCTGGCGTCGCACAGATACGCAGTATTTT.

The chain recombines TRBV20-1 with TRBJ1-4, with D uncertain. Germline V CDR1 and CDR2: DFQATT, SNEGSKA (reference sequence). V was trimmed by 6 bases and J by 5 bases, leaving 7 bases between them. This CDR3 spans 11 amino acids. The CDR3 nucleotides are TGCAGTGCCCAGGAGAATGAAAAACTGTTTTTT. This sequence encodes CSAQENEKLFF.

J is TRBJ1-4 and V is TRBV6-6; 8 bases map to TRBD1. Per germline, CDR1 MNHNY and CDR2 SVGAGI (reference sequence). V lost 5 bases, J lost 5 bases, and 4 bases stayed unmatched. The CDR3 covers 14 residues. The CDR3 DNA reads TGTGCCAGCAGTCTCGGACAGGGAAATGAAAAACTGTTTTTT. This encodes CASSLGQGNEKLFF.

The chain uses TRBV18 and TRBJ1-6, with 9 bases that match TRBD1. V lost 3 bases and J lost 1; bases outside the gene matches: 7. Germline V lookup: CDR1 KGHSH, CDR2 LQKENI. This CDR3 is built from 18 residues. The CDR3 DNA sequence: TGTGCCAGCTCACCGGGGACAGGGTACCGGTCCTATAATTCACCCCTCCACTTT. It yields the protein CASSPGTGYRSYNSPLHF.

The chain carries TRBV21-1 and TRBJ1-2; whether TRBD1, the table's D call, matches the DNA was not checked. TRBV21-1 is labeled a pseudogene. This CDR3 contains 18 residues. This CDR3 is CASSIIRTGARRGYGYTF. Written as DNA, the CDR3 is TGTGCCAGCAGCATAATTCGGACAGGGGCCCGACGGGGCTATGGCTACACCTTC.

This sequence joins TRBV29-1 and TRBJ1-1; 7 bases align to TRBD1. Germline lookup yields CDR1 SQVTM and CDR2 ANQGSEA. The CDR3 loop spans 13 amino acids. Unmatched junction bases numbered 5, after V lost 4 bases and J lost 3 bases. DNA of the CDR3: TGCAGCGTTGGGTCAGGGGGGGACACTGAAGCTTTCTTT. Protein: CSVGSGGDTEAFF. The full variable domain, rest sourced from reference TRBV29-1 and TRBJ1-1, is SAVISQKPSRDICQRGTSLTIQCQVDSQVTMMFWYRQQPGQSLTLIATANQGSEATYESGFVIDKFPISRPNLTFSTLTVSNMSPEDSSIYLCSVGSGGDTEAFFGQGTRLTVV.